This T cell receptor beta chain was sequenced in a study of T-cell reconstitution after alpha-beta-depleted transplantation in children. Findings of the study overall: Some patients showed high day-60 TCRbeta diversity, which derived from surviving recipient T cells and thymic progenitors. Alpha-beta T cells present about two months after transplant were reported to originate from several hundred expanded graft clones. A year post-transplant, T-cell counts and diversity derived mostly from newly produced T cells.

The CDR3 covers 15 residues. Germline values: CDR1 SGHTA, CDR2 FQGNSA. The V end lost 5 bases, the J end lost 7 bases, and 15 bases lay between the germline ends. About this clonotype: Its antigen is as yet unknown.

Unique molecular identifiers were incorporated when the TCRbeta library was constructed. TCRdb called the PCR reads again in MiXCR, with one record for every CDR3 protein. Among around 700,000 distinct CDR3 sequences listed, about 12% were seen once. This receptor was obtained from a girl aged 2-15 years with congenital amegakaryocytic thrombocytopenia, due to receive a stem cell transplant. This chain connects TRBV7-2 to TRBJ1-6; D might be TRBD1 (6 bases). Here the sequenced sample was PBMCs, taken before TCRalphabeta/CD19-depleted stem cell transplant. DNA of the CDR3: TGTGCCAGCAGCATCGGGGGGGCGCGGAATTCACCCCTCCACTTT. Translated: CASSIGGARNSPLHF.